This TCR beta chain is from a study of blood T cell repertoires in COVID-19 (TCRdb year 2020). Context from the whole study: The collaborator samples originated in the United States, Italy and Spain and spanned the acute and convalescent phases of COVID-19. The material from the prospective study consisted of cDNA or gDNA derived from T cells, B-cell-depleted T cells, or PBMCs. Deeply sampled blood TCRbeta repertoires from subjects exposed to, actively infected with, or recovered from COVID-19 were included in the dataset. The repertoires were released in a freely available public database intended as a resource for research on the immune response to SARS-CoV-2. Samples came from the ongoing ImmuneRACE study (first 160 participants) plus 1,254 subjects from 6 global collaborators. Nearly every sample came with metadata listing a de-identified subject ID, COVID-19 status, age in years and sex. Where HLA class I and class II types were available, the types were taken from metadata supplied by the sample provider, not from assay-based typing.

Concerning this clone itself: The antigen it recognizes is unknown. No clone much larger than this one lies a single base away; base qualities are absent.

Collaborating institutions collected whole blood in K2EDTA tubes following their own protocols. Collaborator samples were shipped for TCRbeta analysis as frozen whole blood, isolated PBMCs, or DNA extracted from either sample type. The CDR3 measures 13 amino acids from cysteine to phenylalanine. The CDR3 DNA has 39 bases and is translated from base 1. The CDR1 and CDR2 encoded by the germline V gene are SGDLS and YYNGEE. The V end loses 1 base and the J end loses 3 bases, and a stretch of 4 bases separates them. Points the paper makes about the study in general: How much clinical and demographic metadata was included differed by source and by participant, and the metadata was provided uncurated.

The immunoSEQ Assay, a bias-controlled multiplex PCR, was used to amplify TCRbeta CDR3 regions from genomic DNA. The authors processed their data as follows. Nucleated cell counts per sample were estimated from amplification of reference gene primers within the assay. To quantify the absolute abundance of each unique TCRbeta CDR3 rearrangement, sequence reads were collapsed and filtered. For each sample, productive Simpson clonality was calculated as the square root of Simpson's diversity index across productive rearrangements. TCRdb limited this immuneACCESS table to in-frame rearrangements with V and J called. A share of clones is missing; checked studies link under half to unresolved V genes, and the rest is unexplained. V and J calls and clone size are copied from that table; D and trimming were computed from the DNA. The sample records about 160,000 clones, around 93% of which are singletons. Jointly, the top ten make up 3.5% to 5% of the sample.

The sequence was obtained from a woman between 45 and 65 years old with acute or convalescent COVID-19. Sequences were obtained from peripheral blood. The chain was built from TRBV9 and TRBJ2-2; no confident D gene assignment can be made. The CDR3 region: CASSVLYTGELFF. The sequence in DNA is TGTGCCAGCAGCGTATTATACACCGGGGAGCTGTTTTTT.